One and the same sample provided the 30 T cell receptor beta chains below, sequenced in a study of early T cells in non-severe SARS-CoV-2 infection. MiXCR, run by TCRdb on the 5' RACE reads, gives a single entry per CDR3 protein. There are approximately 56,000 distinct CDR3 sequences in the sample; 10% occur only once, and 6.5% lies in the top ten. The sequenced sample was whole blood. These receptors came from an adult who was a healthcare worker with PCR-confirmed SARS-CoV-2 infection or an uninfected control (not recorded which).

V is TRBV7-2 and J is TRBJ2-5; 8 bases are a match to TRBD2. This CDR3 has 15 amino acids. J lost 5 bases, V lost 4 bases, and 9 bases had no gene match. Germline V gene sequence: CDR1 SGHTA, CDR2 FQGNSA. CDR3 bases: TGTGCCAGCAGCTCCCGGCCGGGAGGGGGGGAGACCCAGTACTTC. Translating it yields CASSSRPGGGETQYF.

This clonotype was counted at least ten times. The chain has TRBV18 and TRBJ1-4; no clear D. CDR3 length: 11 residues. Trimming took off 3 bases at V and 7 bases at J, with 3 bases between the two ends. The germline V gene has CDR1 KGHSH and CDR2 LQKENI. CDR3 sequence reads: CASSPGEKLFF. The CDR3 DNA reads as TGTGCCAGCTCACCCGGTGAAAAACTGTTTTTT.

This clonotype was detected ten times or more. The J gene is TRBJ2-7, the V gene TRBV7-2; 7 bases map to TRBD2. V lost 5 bases to trimming and J lost 1 base; unmatched junction nucleotides: 2. From germline, CDR1 is SGHTA and CDR2 FQGNSA. The CDR3 is made up of 13 amino acids. CDR3 nucleotide sequence: TGTGCCAGCAGCGTTAGCGGGTCCTACGAGCAGTACTTC. Amino acid sequence: CASSVSGSYEQYF.

The chain has TRBV2 and TRBJ2-1; D is perhaps TRBD2 (5 bases). Trimming removed 10 bases from V and 0 bases from J, with 13 bases in between. The CDR3 runs to 14 residues. Germline V gives CDR1 SNHLY, CDR2 FYNNEI. The CDR3 here is CATGRATSYNEQFF. The CDR3 nucleotides read TGTGCCACCGGGCGGGCTACCTCCTACAATGAGCAGTTCTTC. The variable domain in full, completed from reference TRBV2 and TRBJ2-1, reads EPEVTQTPSHQVTQMGQEVILRCVPISNHLYFYWYRQILGQKVEFLVSFYNNEISEKSEIFDDQFSVERPDGSNFTLKIRSTKLEDSAMYFCATGRATSYNEQFFGPGTRLTVL.

This rearrangement joins TRBV7-3 to TRBJ2-2, with D unresolved. The CDR3 covers 13 residues. Germline loops: CDR1 SGHTA, CDR2 FQGTGA. Trimming pared 5 bases from V and 7 bases from J, leaving 11 bases between. This chain's CDR3 is CASSRLLNGELFF. CDR3 bases: TGTGCCAGCAGCCGACTCTTGAACGGGGAGCTGTTTTTT.

This clonotype was counted only a few times. V is TRBV9 and J is TRBJ2-1; 9 bases align to TRBD2. This CDR3 is 16 amino acids long. The V gene's germline CDR1 is SGDLS and CDR2 YYNGEE. The V gene end was trimmed by 4 bases and the J gene end by 4 bases; junction bases not matched to a gene: 9. CDR3 in DNA: TGTGCCAGCAGCACCCGGACTAGCGCGACATACAATGAGCAGTTCTTC. Translation: CASSTRTSATYNEQFF.

V gene TRBV5-1 combines with J gene TRBJ2-1; 12 positions match TRBD2. The CDR3 runs to 14 residues. With V trimmed by 4 bases and J by 5 bases, 1 base remained unmatched. Germline-derived CDR1 and CDR2 are SGHRS and YFSETQ. CDR3 DNA sequence: TGCGCCAGCAGCCGACTAGCGGGAGACAATGAGCAGTTCTTC. Protein product: CASSRLAGDNEQFF.

The table lists this clonotype with many counts. The genes are TRBV7-9 and TRBJ1-2; TRBD1 is a possible D gene (5 bases). This CDR3 comprises 15 residues. Germline assignment: CDR1 SEHNR and CDR2 FQNEAQ (reference sequence). Trimming took off 1 base at V and 6 bases at J, with 15 bases between the two ends. CDR3 nucleotide sequence: TGTGCCAGCAGCTTAGGGGCAGGGAATAGCGATGGCTACACCTTC. Its translation is CASSLGAGNSDGYTF.

The chain is built from TRBV7-8 and TRBJ1-4; D is undetermined. The CDR3 sequence is 15 residues long. CDR1 is SGHVS, CDR2 FQNEAQ, per germline. V shed 5 bases and J shed 7 bases, with 17 bases lying between them. Here the CDR3 reads CASSGTGPGSEKLFF. CDR3 in DNA: TGTGCCAGCAGCGGAACCGGCCCTGGAAGTGAAAAACTGTTTTTT.

About this clonotype itself: The missing conserved phenylalanine or tryptophan at the end of this CDR3 makes a read error likely. The CDR3 sequence is CSASRRGSSYNEQFS. CDR3 bases: TGCAGTGCTAGCCGACGAGGTAGCTCCTACAATGAGCAGTTCTCC. The chain links TRBV20-1 to TRBJ2-1; D unclear. Per germline, CDR1 DFQATT and CDR2 SNEGSKA (reference sequence). There are 15 residues in the CDR3. V was shortened by 3 bases and J by 0 bases, with 12 bases between the two germline ends.

The sample holds many counts of this clonotype. The chain has TRBV29-1 and TRBJ1-1, with D hard to call. This CDR3 comprises 13 residues. Germline loops: CDR1 SQVTM, CDR2 ANQGSEA. The V end lost 6 bases, the J end lost 1 base, and 12 bases lay between the germline ends. DNA of the CDR3: TGCAGCGTCTCCCGAACTCCGAACACTGAAGCTTTCTTT. This gives the protein CSVSRTPNTEAFF.

The chain is built from TRBV29-1 and TRBJ2-5; TRBD1 agrees at 12 bases. Germline V gene lookup returns CDR1 SQVTM and CDR2 ANQGSEA. CDR3 length equals 12 residues. DNA of the CDR3: TGCTCCGGGACAGGGGGCAAAGAGACCCAGTACTTC. As protein: CSGTGGKETQYF.

A few counts support this clonotype. The V gene is TRBV25-1, the J gene TRBJ1-1, with 7 bases matching TRBD1. Germline CDR1 reads MGHDK; CDR2 reads SYGVNS. The CDR3 spans 15 residues. The ends lost 6 bases at V and 1 base at J; junction bases unmatched: 8. As DNA, the CDR3 is TGTGCCAGCAGAGGTAGGGGACAGCAGAACACTGAAGCTTTCTTT. Its protein is CASRGRGQQNTEAFF. The entire variable domain, with the rest obtained from reference TRBV25-1 and TRBJ1-1, is as follows: EADIYQTPRYLVIGTGKKITLECSQTMGHDKMYWYQQDPGMELHLIHYSYGVNSTEKGDLSSESTVSRIRTEHFPLTLESARPSHTSQYLCASRGRGQQNTEAFFGQGTRLTVV.

Many counts were recorded for this clonotype. This rearrangement joins TRBV5-6 to TRBJ2-3; 7 nucleotides align to TRBD2. V was pared by 3 bases and J by 2 bases, with 9 bases of the junction left unmatched. The CDR3 loop spans 16 amino acids. Germline CDR1 and CDR2: SGHDT and YYEEEE. The CDR3 loop is CASSSVQSGVTDTQYF. CDR3 nucleotide sequence: TGTGCCAGCAGCTCGGTCCAAAGCGGGGTCACAGATACGCAGTATTTT.

This clonotype has more than one count but fewer than ten. The rearrangement joins TRBV5-4 to TRBJ1-1; 8 bases align to TRBD1. CDR1 SGHNT and CDR2 YYREEE come from the germline V gene (reference sequence). The trim removed 3 bases at V and 4 bases at J, leaving 5 bases unmatched. This CDR3 is built from 14 residues. CDR3 in DNA: TGTGCCAGCAGCTCCAGACAGGGGACCACTGAAGCTTTCTTT. Its translation is CASSSRQGTTEAFF.

This clonotype was seen repeatedly, ten times or more. The J gene is TRBJ1-1, the V gene TRBV7-9, with 7 bases fitting TRBD1. J was trimmed by 6 bases and V by 6 bases; bases with no gene match: 7. This CDR3 is 13 amino acids long. Germline V CDR1 and CDR2: SEHNR, FQNEAQ (reference sequence). CDR3 residues: CASREDRVSEAFF. For the CDR3, the DNA is TGTGCCAGCAGGGAAGACAGGGTATCTGAAGCTTTCTTT. Full variable domain (remainder filled in from reference TRBV7-9 and TRBJ1-1): DTGVSQNPRHKITKRGQNVTFRCDPISEHNRLYWYRQTLGQGPEFLTYFQNEAQLEKSRLLSDRFSAERPKGSFSTLEIQRTEQGDSAMYLCASREDRVSEAFFGQGTRLTVV.

The rearrangement joins TRBV10-3 to TRBJ2-7; D ambiguous. V shed 7 bases and J shed 2 bases, with 12 bases lying between them. The germline gives CDR1 ENHRY, CDR2 SYGVKD. The CDR3 extends over 13 amino acids. The CDR3 sequence: CAITPDPTYEQYF. The CDR3 DNA sequence: TGTGCCATCACTCCGGACCCTACCTACGAGCAGTACTTC.

Only a few counts were recorded for this clonotype. The V and J genes are TRBV21-1 and TRBJ2-7; the table names TRBD1, a call not compared with the DNA. TRBV21-1 represents a pseudogene. The CDR3 consists of 19 residues. The CDR3 reads CASSILRGLWGGLSYEQYF. The CDR3 bases are TGTGCCAGCAGCATTTTACGGGGGCTCTGGGGAGGTCTCTCCTACGAGCAGTACTTC.

This clonotype came up a few times. This chain joins TRBV5-1 and TRBJ2-1; the D gene is possibly TRBD2 (5 bases). Per germline, CDR1 SGHRS and CDR2 YFSETQ. The CDR3 sequence is 13 residues long. The V end lost 0 bases, the J end lost 7 bases, and 8 bases lay between the germline ends. CDR3 sequence: CASSLDRENEQFF. The DNA for the CDR3 is TGCGCCAGCAGCTTGGACCGGGAAAATGAGCAGTTCTTC.

This clonotype was seen ten or more times. The chain combines TRBV19 with TRBJ2-2; D unclear. The CDR3 has 12 amino acids. Germline V gives CDR1 LNHDA, CDR2 SQIVND (reference sequence). V was cut by 5 bases and J by 6 bases, with 7 bases left in between. The CDR3 reads CASSQRPGELFF. In DNA, the CDR3 is TGTGCCAGTAGTCAGAGGCCCGGGGAGCTGTTTTTT.

The table lists this clonotype with many counts. The rearrangement uses TRBV5-1 and TRBJ2-6; either TRBD1 or TRBD2 may fit D (6 bases each). Germline assignment: CDR1 SGHRS and CDR2 YFSETQ. The CDR3 spans 18 residues. V gave up 4 bases and J gave up 2 bases, with 19 bases separating them. The CDR3, as DNA: TGCGCCAGCAGCCACTTCGGGGGCAAGTCCCCTGGGGCCAACGTCCTGACTTTC. It encodes CASSHFGGKSPGANVLTF.

This clonotype was observed many times. This rearrangement joins TRBV20-1 to TRBJ1-4, with D perhaps matching TRBD1 (5 bases). Germline CDR1 and CDR2: DFQATT and SNEGSKA (reference sequence). V gave up 2 bases and J gave up 8 bases, with 12 bases separating them. CDR3 length: 13 residues. CDR3 nucleotides: TGCAGTGCTAGATGGGGGGTAGTCGAAAAACTGTTTTTT. Translated: CSARWGVVEKLFF.

In its sample, this clonotype was seen a few times. The V call is TRBV30, the J call TRBJ1-2; D possibly corresponds to TRBD1 (6 bases). The CDR3 is 12 residues long. Trimming took off 7 bases at V and 3 bases at J, with 12 bases between the two ends. CDR1 is GTSNPN, CDR2 SVGIG, per germline (reference sequence). CDR3 protein: CAFYREDYGYTF. The DNA of the CDR3 is TGTGCCTTTTACAGGGAAGACTATGGCTACACCTTC.

This clonotype was picked up many times. The rearrangement uses TRBV20-1 and TRBJ2-3; possibly TRBD2 for D (6 bases). The CDR3 has 14 residues. The V and J ends lost 6 bases and 3 bases respectively, with 16 bases between them. The germline gives CDR1 DFQATT, CDR2 SNEGSKA (reference sequence). CDR3 protein: CSARMGGTTDTQYF. In DNA form, the CDR3 reads TGCAGTGCCCGCATGGGGGGAACAACAGATACGCAGTATTTT.

This chain uses TRBV10-3 with TRBJ2-5; 8 bases fit TRBD1. CDR1 and CDR2 from the germline V gene are ENHRY and SYGVKD. The CDR3 runs to 15 residues. V trimming: 6 bases; J trimming: 2 bases; junction bases outside the gene matches: 8. CDR3 coding DNA: TGTGCCATCAGCTTGACAGGGGATATACAAGAGACCCAGTACTTC. Residues: CAISLTGDIQETQYF.

J is TRBJ2-7 and V is TRBV20-1, with D possibly matching TRBD1 (5 bases). Trimming took off 5 bases at V and 4 bases at J, with 15 bases between the two ends. Germline CDR1 DFQATT, CDR2 SNEGSKA (reference sequence). The CDR3 runs to 13 residues. This chain's CDR3 is CSAGAAFGYEQYF. The CDR3 DNA is TGCAGTGCTGGGGCAGCCTTCGGGTACGAGCAGTACTTC.

On this clonotype itself: A much bigger clone sits one base away, suggesting this may be a read error. The J gene is TRBJ1-2, the V gene TRBV12-3 or TRBV12-4, with D possibly being TRBD1 (6 bases). The V end lost 5 bases, the J end lost 6 bases, and 16 bases lay between the germline ends. The length of the CDR3 is 14 residues. CDR3 region: CASSALQGADGYTF. The CDR3 nucleotides are TGTGCCAGCAGTGCGCTACAGGGCGCCGATGGCTACACCTTC.

V gene TRBV4-1 combines with J gene TRBJ2-1; D uncertain. V was clipped by 5 bases and J by 8 bases, with 13 bases between them. The germline V gene encodes CDR1 MGHRA and CDR2 YSYEKL. This CDR3 has 13 amino acids. CDR3 loop: CASSFLPSDEQFF. The CDR3 DNA is TGCGCCAGCAGCTTCCTCCCCAGCGATGAGCAGTTCTTC.

This clonotype was seen ten or more times. The chain carries TRBV12-3 or TRBV12-4 and TRBJ2-1; D perhaps matches TRBD1 (5 bases). V was clipped by 6 bases and J by 4 bases, with 13 bases between them. This CDR3 comprises 14 residues. CDR3 in DNA: TGTGCCAGCAGGAGACAGTTTAGTTACAATGAGCAGTTCTTC. It is translated as CASRRQFSYNEQFF.

The chain carries TRBV27 and TRBJ1-6; a weak D match, TRBD1 (6 bases). V was pared by 4 bases and J by 9 bases, with 16 bases between. Germline assignment: CDR1 MNHEY and CDR2 SMNVEV (reference sequence). This CDR3 comprises 15 residues. Here the CDR3 reads CASSSRGRGSSPLHF. In nucleotides, the CDR3 is TGTGCCAGCAGTTCCCGGGGGAGGGGGAGTTCACCCCTCCACTTT.